A selection of T cell receptor beta chains follows, all from one sample in a study of post-analysis software for immune sequencing data. A single record per CDR3 protein comes from TCRdb applying MiXCR to the PCR reads. The sample records just over 250,000 distinct CDR3 sequences, 36% being singletons. The material sequenced was blood. These receptors were obtained from a girl aged 10 to 17 with multiple sclerosis. Each CDR3 is given with its conserved first and last residue. The order of the fields is V gene, D gene, J gene, clone size, CDR3 protein, CDR3 DNA. The D gene is left open where the match is weak. Clone size is not always given. Where it is, it says once, few, many or a class for expanded clones.

TRBV20-1	TRBD1	TRBJ2-7	once	CSARGTGMAQYF	TGCAGTGCTAGAGGGACAGGGATGGCCCAGTACTTC
TRBV5-4	TRBD1	TRBJ2-2	once	CASSPVGTASTGELFF	TGTGCCAGCAGCCCGGTCGGGACAGCGTCCACCGGGGAGCTGTTTTTT
TRBV20-1	.	TRBJ1-5	few	CSAGQDSINQPQHF	TGCAGTGCTGGCCAGGACAGTATCAATCAGCCCCAGCATTTT
TRBV28	TRBD1	TRBJ1-4	many	CAIAQGGNEKLFF	TGTGCCATCGCACAGGGGGGTAATGAAAAACTGTTTTTT
TRBV9	TRBD1	TRBJ1-1	few	CASSVATGGRTEAFF	TGTGCCAGCAGCGTAGCGACAGGGGGAAGGACTGAAGCTTTCTTT
TRBV20-1	TRBD1	TRBJ2-2	.	CSATDRGKTGELFF	TGCAGTGCGACGGACAGGGGGAAGACCGGGGAGCTGTTTTTT
TRBV28	TRBD2	TRBJ2-1	medium-sized	CASSPEIAGEIEQFF	TGTGCCAGCAGCCCCGAGATTGCGGGAGAAATTGAGCAGTTCTTC
TRBV14	.	TRBJ2-5	.	CASSQVLLPGSDEQYF	TGTGCCAGCAGCCAAGTTCTCTTGCCAGGGAGCGATGAGCAGTACTTC
TRBV11-2	TRBD1	TRBJ1-1	.	CASSLDRGTGNTETFF	TGTGCCAGCAGCTTAGATCGGGGGACAGGTAACACTGAAACTTTCTTT
TRBV20-1	TRBD2	TRBJ2-7	many	CSAFGGTSPPWQYF	TGCAGTGCTTTTGGGGGGACTAGCCCGCCGTGGCAGTACTTC
TRBV6-7	.	TRBJ2-1	many	CASSYLYRVRSYNEQFF	TGTGCCAGCAGTTACTTGTACAGGGTGCGGTCCTACAATGAGCAGTTCTTC
TRBV3-1	.	TRBJ1-5	few	CASGDVGEPQHF	TGTGCCAGCGGCGACGTAGGGGAGCCCCAGCATTTT
TRBV27	.	TRBJ1-5	.	CASSRLEEETQHF	TGTGCCAGCAGTCGACTAGAGGAAGAGACCCAGCATTTT
TRBV12-3/TRBV12-4	TRBD1	TRBJ2-7	few	CASGADRGSYNEQYF	TGTGCCAGCGGGGCTGACAGGGGGTCCTACAATGAGCAGTACTTC
TRBV7-9	.	TRBJ2-7	many	CASSLGGEKYF	TGTGCCAGCAGCTTAGGAGGGGAAAAGTACTTC
TRBV5-1	TRBD2	TRBJ2-1	.	CASTKGGGSNEQFF	TGCGCCAGCACAAAAGGCGGGGGTTCCAATGAGCAGTTCTTC
TRBV11-2	.	TRBJ2-2	few	CASSQGTALNTGELFF	TGTGCCAGCAGCCAAGGGACCGCCCTGAACACCGGGGAGCTGTTTTTT
TRBV27	TRBD1	TRBJ1-2	.	CASGDGGQGYGYTF	TGTGCCAGCGGTGATGGAGGACAGGGGTACGGCTACACCTTC
TRBV5-1	.	TRBJ1-1	few	CASSLKGMGRGEAFF	TGCGCCAGCAGCTTGAAGGGGATGGGCCGGGGTGAAGCTTTCTTT
TRBV5-1	TRBD2	TRBJ2-7	.	CASSSSGLAGSYEQYF	TGCGCCAGCAGCTCCTCCGGACTAGCGGGCTCCTACGAGCAGTACTTC
TRBV6-5	.	TRBJ1-2	few	CASSYRTYYGYTF	TGTGCCAGCAGTTACAGGACGTACTATGGCTACACCTTC
TRBV15	TRBD2	TRBJ2-1	.	CATSSRKLAGYNEQFF	TGTGCCACCAGCTCCCGTAAACTAGCGGGCTACAATGAGCAGTTCTTC
TRBV5-6	TRBD2	TRBJ2-3	.	CASSSTTGTGTSGTDTQYF	TGTGCCAGCAGCTCAACCACCGGCACCGGGACTAGCGGGACAGATACGCAGTATTTT
TRBV15	.	TRBJ2-1	.	CATSRDSTSYNEQFF	TGTGCCACCAGCAGAGACTCCACTTCCTACAATGAGCAGTTCTTC
TRBV5-1	.	TRBJ2-5	many	CASSQNAGSETQYF	TGCGCCAGCAGCCAGAACGCAGGGAGTGAGACCCAGTACTTC
TRBV6-2/TRBV6-3	.	TRBJ2-7	.	CASSYEASSYEQYF	TGTGCCAGCAGTTACGAGGCCAGTTCCTACGAGCAGTACTTC
TRBV5-1	.	TRBJ1-4	many	CASSLGDTPTNEKLFF	TGCGCCAGCAGCTTGGGGGACACTCCAACTAATGAAAAACTGTTTTTT
TRBV6-5	TRBD2	TRBJ2-1	.	CASSWREPHNEQFF	TGTGCCAGCAGTTGGCGGGAGCCACACAATGAGCAGTTCTTC
TRBV3-1	.	TRBJ2-1	.	CASSHIRDSYNEQFF	TGTGCCAGCAGCCATATACGGGATTCCTACAATGAGCAGTTCTTC
TRBV11-2	.	TRBJ1-6	many	CASSLGRTNSPLHF	TGTGCCAGCAGCTTAGGACGGACTAATTCACCCCTCCACTTT
TRBV28	.	TRBJ2-7	.	CASEKNGARMGSSEQYF	TGTGCCAGCGAAAAGAATGGCGCGCGGATGGGGAGTTCCGAGCAGTACTTC
TRBV9	.	TRBJ1-1	.	CASSGRGENTEAFF	TGTGCCAGCAGCGGGAGGGGGGAGAACACTGAAGCTTTCTTT
TRBV5-5	.	TRBJ2-7	.	CASTKGGGAYEQYF	TGTGCCAGCACCAAGGGAGGGGGTGCCTACGAGCAGTACTTC
TRBV7-9	.	TRBJ1-5	.	CASSLGTEINQPQHF	TGTGCCAGCAGCTTAGGGACAGAAATCAATCAGCCCCAGCATTTT
TRBV21-1	.	TRBJ2-3	few	CAYNRAGQSTDTQYF	TGTGCCTATAACCGGGCGGGACAGAGCACAGATACGCAGTATTTT
TRBV7-2	.	TRBJ2-7	.	CASSLASGGMHEQYF	TGTGCCAGCAGCTTAGCTTCGGGCGGGATGCACGAGCAGTACTTC
TRBV7-8	.	TRBJ2-3	many	CASSLGGTNTQYF	TGTGCCAGCAGCTTAGGGGGCACGAATACGCAGTATTTT
TRBV15	.	TRBJ1-6	many	CATSSPSSLYNSPLHF	TGTGCCACCAGCAGTCCCTCGTCGCTATATAATTCACCCCTCCACTTT
TRBV7-3	TRBD1	TRBJ2-1	many	CASSSPGQGRNEQFF	TGTGCCAGCAGCTCACCGGGACAGGGGCGAAATGAGCAGTTCTTC
TRBV20-1	TRBD1	TRBJ2-2	few	CSARARDRGITGELFF	TGCAGTGCTAGAGCTAGGGACAGGGGTATCACCGGGGAGCTGTTTTTT
TRBV15	.	TRBJ1-6	many	CATSSNPPGGHSPLHF	TGTGCCACCAGCAGCAACCCACCAGGAGGCCACTCACCCCTCCACTTT
TRBV19	.	TRBJ1-2	few	CASSIWGGDDGYTF	TGTGCCAGTAGTATCTGGGGAGGTGACGATGGCTACACCTTC
TRBV12-3/TRBV12-4	TRBD1	TRBJ1-2	few	CASSRGQGGTSGYTF	TGTGCCAGCAGTAGGGGACAGGGAGGGACGTCTGGCTACACCTTC
TRBV4-1	.	TRBJ1-5	many	CASSQAGDRSNQPQHF	TGCGCCAGCAGCCAAGCCGGGGATCGAAGCAATCAGCCCCAGCATTTT
TRBV12-3/TRBV12-4	.	TRBJ1-5	many	CASSGNLGNQPQHF	TGTGCCAGCAGTGGTAACTTGGGCAATCAGCCCCAGCATTTT
TRBV20-1	TRBD2	TRBJ2-1	.	CSASGTTYNEQFF	TGCAGTGCTTCCGGGACTACTTACAATGAGCAGTTCTTC
TRBV6-2/TRBV6-3	.	TRBJ2-7	few	CASSYSILGRSYEQYF	TGTGCCAGCAGTTACTCGATCCTGGGGAGGTCCTACGAGCAGTACTTC
TRBV7-2	.	TRBJ1-3	.	CASSLVDTGAGNTIYF	TGTGCCAGCAGCTTAGTGGACACGGGGGCTGGAAACACCATATATTTT
TRBV2	.	TRBJ2-3	.	CASNDDRTTQYF	TGTGCCAGCAATGACGATAGGACAACGCAGTATTTT
TRBV29-1	.	TRBJ2-7	once	CSVEYRPGYEQYF	TGCAGCGTTGAATATCGCCCGGGGTACGAGCAGTACTTC
TRBV10-3	.	TRBJ1-2	.	CAISQKPDALGYTF	TGTGCCATCAGCCAAAAACCGGACGCACTTGGCTACACCTTC
TRBV20-1	TRBD2	TRBJ2-3	many	CSANTRSGRARRRDTQYF	TGCAGTGCTAATACTAGGAGCGGGAGGGCCAGACGGCGAGATACGCAGTATTTT
TRBV3-1	TRBD1	TRBJ1-5	few	CASSLKGAGNQPQHF	TGTGCCAGCAGCCTTAAGGGGGCGGGCAATCAGCCCCAGCATTTT
TRBV3-1	.	TRBJ1-2	.	CTSSPKSKGAGGYTF	TGTACCAGCAGCCCCAAGAGTAAAGGGGCCGGCGGCTACACCTTC
TRBV20-1	TRBD1	TRBJ2-2	.	CSAIETGGAGELFF	TGCAGTGCCATTGAGACAGGGGGCGCCGGGGAGCTGTTTTTT
TRBV7-6	.	TRBJ2-6	many	CASSQRVGANVLTF	TGTGCCAGCAGCCAGAGGGTTGGGGCCAACGTCCTGACTTTC
TRBV25-1	.	TRBJ2-3	many	CASSEYLDTQYF	TGTGCCAGCAGTGAATATCTGGATACGCAGTATTTT
TRBV6-4	.	TRBJ2-2	many	CASSAGNTGELFF	TGTGCCAGCAGTGCAGGGAACACCGGGGAGCTGTTTTTT
TRBV6-6	TRBD1	TRBJ1-2	.	CASRLGQPNYGYTF	TGTGCCAGCAGATTGGGACAGCCCAACTATGGCTACACCTTC
TRBV5-1	.	TRBJ2-6	many	CASSPRLSSGANVLTF	TGCGCCAGCAGCCCAAGACTGTCCTCTGGGGCCAACGTCCTGACTTTC